This TCR beta chain emerged from a study of T-cell memory formation after mild COVID-19. Turning to the study itself: Largely, TCR clusters stayed within a single donor. General study results and limits: Mainly CM and EM harbored the contracting CD4+ clones; mainly EMRA harbored the CD8+ ones. Balance between CD4 and CD8 was seen in clones contracting day 15 to 85, and a CD4+ lean was seen in later expanders.

As concerns this clonotype: Its cognate antigen is unknown.

Researchers used 5'RACE with constant-segment primers to make TCR alpha and TCR beta cDNA libraries that carry sample barcodes and UMIs. TCRdb recomputed calls from the 5' RACE reads with MiXCR, one row per CDR3 protein. The profile shows about 400,000 distinct CDR3 sequences, roughly 17% of them singletons. The CDR3 loop spans 15 amino acids. Looked up from germline, CDR1 is SQVTM and CDR2 is ANQGSEA. J was trimmed by 3 bases and V by 6 bases; bases with no gene match: 6. The source is a young man who had mild COVID-19 (a few samples of this study predate the infection). Cell type and time point are not known. Sequenced: PBMCs or a T cell subset sorted from them (not recorded which). The V and J genes are TRBV29-1 and TRBJ2-2; 11 nucleotides agree with TRBD2. The chain's CDR3 is CSVDSGGAYTGELFF. The DNA for the CDR3 is TGCAGCGTGGATAGCGGGGGGGCCTACACCGGGGAGCTGTTTTTT.